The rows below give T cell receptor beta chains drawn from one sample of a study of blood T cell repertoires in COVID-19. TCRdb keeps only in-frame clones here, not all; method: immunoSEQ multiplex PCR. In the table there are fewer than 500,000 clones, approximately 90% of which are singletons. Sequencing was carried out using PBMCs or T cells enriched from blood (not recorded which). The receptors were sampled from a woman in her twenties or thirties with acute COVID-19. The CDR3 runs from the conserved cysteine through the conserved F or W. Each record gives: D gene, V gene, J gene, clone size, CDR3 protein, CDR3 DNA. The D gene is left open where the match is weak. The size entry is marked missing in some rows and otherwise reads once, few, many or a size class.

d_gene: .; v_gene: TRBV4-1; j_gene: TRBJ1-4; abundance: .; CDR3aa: CASSQRGRPSTNEKLFF; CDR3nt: TGCGCCAGCAGCCAAAGGGGCCGGCCCTCAACTAATGAAAAACTGTTTTTT
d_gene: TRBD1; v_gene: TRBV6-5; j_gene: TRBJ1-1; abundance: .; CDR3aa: CASRGRTGENTEAFF; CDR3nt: TGTGCCAGCAGAGGTAGGACAGGGGAGAACACTGAAGCTTTCTTT
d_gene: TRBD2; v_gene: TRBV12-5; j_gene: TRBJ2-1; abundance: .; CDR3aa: CASGLVQRGYNEQFF; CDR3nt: TGTGCTAGTGGTTTGGTCCAGCGGGGGTACAATGAGCAGTTCTTC
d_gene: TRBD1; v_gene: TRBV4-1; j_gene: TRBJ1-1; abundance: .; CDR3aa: CASSQDLGQRNTEAFF; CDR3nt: TGCGCCAGCAGCCAAGATCTGGGACAGAGAAACACTGAAGCTTTCTTT
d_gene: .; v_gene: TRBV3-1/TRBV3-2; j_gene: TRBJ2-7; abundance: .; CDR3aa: CASSRDLYEQYF; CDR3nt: TGTGCCAGCAGCCGAGACCTCTACGAGCAGTACTTC
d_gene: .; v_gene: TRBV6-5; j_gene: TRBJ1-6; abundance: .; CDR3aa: CASSPRGTVGSPLHF; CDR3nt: TGTGCCAGCAGTCCCCGGGGGACCGTTGGTTCACCCCTCCACTTT
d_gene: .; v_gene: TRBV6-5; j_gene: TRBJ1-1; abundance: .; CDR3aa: CASSRGSKRTEAFF; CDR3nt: TGTGCCAGCAGCCGCGGATCCAAACGGACTGAAGCTTTCTTT
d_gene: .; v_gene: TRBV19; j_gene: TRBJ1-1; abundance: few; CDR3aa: CASRKGDTEAFF; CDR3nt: TGTGCCAGCCGAAAGGGGGACACTGAAGCTTTCTTT
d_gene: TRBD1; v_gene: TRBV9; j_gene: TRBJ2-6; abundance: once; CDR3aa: CASSNRDRPYSGANVLTF; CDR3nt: TGTGCCAGCAGCAACCGGGACAGGCCTTACTCTGGGGCCAACGTCCTGACTTTC
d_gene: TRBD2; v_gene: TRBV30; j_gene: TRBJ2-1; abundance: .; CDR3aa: CAWSVASGVDEQFF; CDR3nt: TGTGCCTGGAGTGTAGCTAGCGGGGTCGATGAGCAGTTCTTC
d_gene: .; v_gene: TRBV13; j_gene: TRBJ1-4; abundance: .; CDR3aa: CASSLAGLLHEKLFF; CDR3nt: TGTGCCAGCAGCTTAGCAGGGCTACTCCATGAAAAACTGTTTTTT
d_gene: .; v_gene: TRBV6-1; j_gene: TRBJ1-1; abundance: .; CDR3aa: CASSELPGTEAFF; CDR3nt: TGTGCCAGCAGTGAACTCCCGGGGACTGAAGCTTTCTTT
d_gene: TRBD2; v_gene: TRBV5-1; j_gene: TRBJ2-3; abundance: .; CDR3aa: CASSPSAGGSTDTQYF; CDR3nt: TGCGCCAGCAGCCCATCAGCGGGGGGGTCAACAGATACGCAGTATTTT
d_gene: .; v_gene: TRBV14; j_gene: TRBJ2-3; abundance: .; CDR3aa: CASSQDFGGGGYTQYF; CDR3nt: TGTGCCAGCAGCCAAGATTTTGGTGGCGGAGGCTATACGCAGTATTTT
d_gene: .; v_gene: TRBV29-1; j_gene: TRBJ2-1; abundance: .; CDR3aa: CSVEGLHLRGQFF; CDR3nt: TGCAGCGTGGAAGGACTCCATCTCCGAGGCCAGTTCTTC
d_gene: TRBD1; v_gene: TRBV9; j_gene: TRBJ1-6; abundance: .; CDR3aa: CASRDTGDDNSPLHF; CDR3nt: TGTGCCAGCAGGGATACAGGGGACGATAATTCACCCCTCCACTTT
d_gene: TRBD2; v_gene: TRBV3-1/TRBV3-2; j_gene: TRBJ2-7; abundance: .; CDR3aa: CASSQGGTSRTYEQYF; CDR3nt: TGTGCCAGCAGCCAGGGAGGGACTAGCAGAACCTACGAGCAGTACTTC
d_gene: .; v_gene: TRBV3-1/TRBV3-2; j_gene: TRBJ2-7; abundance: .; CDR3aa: CASSQEGAFYEQYF; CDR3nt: TGTGCCAGCAGCCAAGAGGGGGCGTTCTACGAGCAGTACTTC
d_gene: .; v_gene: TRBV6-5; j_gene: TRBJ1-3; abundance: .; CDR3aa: CASSYLGNTIYF; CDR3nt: TGTGCCAGCAGTTACCTTGGAAACACCATATATTTT
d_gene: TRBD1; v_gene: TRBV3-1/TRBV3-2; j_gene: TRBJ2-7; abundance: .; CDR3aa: CASRRTGWRGVYEQYF; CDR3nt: TGTGCCAGCAGACGGACAGGGTGGAGAGGGGTCTACGAGCAGTACTTC
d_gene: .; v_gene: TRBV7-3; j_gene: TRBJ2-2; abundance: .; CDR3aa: CASSFGLPGELFF; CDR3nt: TGTGCCAGCAGCTTCGGACTTCCCGGGGAGCTGTTTTTT
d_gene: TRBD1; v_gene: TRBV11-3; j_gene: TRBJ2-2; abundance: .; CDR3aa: CASSLPGGTGELFF; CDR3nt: TGTGCCAGCAGCTTACCAGGGGGCACCGGGGAGCTGTTTTTT
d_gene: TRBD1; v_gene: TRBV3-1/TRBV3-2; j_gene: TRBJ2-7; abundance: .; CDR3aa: CASSATGSEQYF; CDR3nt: TGTGCCAGCAGCGCGACAGGGAGCGAGCAGTACTTC
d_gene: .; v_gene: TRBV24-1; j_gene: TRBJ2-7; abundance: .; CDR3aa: CATIQQLTYEQYF; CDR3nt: TGTGCCACCATTCAACAGTTAACCTACGAGCAGTACTTC
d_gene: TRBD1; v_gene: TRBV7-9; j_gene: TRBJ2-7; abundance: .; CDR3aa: CATGQGESEKYF; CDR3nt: TGTGCCACCGGACAGGGGGAAAGCGAGAAGTACTTC
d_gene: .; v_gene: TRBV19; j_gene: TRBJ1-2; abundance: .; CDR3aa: CASGGVDYGYTF; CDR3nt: TGTGCCAGTGGCGGGGTGGACTATGGCTACACCTTC
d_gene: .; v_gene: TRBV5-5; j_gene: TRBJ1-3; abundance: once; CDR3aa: CASSSLLPSGNTIYF; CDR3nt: TGTGCCAGCAGCTCGTTACTTCCATCTGGAAACACCATATATTTT
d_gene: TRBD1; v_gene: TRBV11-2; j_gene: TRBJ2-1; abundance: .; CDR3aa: CASSLTTGTGAYNEQFF; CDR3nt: TGTGCCAGCAGCTTAACGACCGGGACAGGGGCCTACAATGAGCAGTTCTTC
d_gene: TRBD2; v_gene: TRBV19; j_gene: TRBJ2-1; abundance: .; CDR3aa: CASSPRLAGARNEQFF; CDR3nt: TGTGCCAGTAGTCCCCGCCTAGCGGGGGCCCGGAATGAGCAGTTCTTC
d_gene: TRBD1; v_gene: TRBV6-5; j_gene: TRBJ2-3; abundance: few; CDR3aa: CASSYQGAGTDTQYF; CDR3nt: TGTGCCAGCAGTTACCAGGGGGCGGGCACAGATACGCAGTATTTT
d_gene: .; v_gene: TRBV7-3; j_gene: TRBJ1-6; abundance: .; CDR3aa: CASSYTGNSPLHF; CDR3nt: TGTGCCAGCAGCTACACAGGGAATTCACCCCTCCACTTT
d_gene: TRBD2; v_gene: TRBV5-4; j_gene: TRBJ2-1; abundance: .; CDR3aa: CASSTKAGPNFNEQFF; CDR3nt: TGTGCCAGCAGCACGAAAGCGGGACCCAATTTCAATGAGCAGTTCTTC
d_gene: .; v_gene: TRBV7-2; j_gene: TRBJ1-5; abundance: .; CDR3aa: CASSLRVNQPQHF; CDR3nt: TGTGCCAGCAGCTTACGGGTCAATCAGCCCCAGCATTTT
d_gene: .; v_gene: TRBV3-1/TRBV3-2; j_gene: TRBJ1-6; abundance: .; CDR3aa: CASSHREIYNSPLHF; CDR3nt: TGTGCCAGCAGCCACCGGGAAATCTATAATTCACCCCTCCACTTT
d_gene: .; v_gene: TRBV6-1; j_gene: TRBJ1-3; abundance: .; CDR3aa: CASSDPGRGGNTIYF; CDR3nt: TGTGCCAGCAGTGACCCAGGGCGTGGTGGAAACACCATATATTTT
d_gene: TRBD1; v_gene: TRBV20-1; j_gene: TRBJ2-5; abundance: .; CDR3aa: CSASDRGHQETQYF; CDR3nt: TGCAGTGCTAGTGACAGGGGTCACCAAGAGACCCAGTACTTC
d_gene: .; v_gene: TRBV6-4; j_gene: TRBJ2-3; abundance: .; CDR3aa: CASSALLTDTDTQYF; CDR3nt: TGTGCCAGCAGTGCCCTTCTAACCGACACAGATACGCAGTATTTT
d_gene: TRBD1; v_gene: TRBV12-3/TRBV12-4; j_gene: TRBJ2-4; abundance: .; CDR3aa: CASSPGQGNIQYF; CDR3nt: TGTGCCAGCAGTCCCGGACAGGGAAACATTCAGTACTTC
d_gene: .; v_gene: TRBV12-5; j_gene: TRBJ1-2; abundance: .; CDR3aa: CASGITPGALGYTF; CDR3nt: TGTGCTAGTGGTATTACCCCCGGAGCCCTCGGCTACACCTTC
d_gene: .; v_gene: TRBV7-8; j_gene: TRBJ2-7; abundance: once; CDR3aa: CASSLVDSRSYEQYF; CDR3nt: TGTGCCAGCAGCTTAGTTGACAGCCGCTCCTACGAGCAGTACTTC
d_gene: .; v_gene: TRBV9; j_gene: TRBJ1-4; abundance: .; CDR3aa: CASSVEPRPNEKLFF; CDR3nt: TGTGCCAGCAGCGTAGAGCCCAGGCCTAATGAAAAACTGTTTTTT